Shown below are 12 T cell receptor beta chains from a single sample sequenced in a study of HIV-infected children after antiretroviral therapy interruption. The treatment is: PENTA 11 planned treatment interruption arm or continuous ART arm. The TCR library was built from RNA with a 3' RACE protocol and unique molecular identifiers. Each CDR3 protein is one row after TCRdb ran MiXCR on the 3' RACE reads. The repertoire holds some 90,000 distinct CDR3 sequences, with approximately 6.9% as singletons. Material: CD45RA+ CD4+ T cells from PBMCs, pooled from several time points, obtained from a donor given antiretroviral therapy, either interrupted or continuous. The subset is: naive CD4+ CD45RA+ CD45RO- T cells. All receptors derive from a pool of human donors with HIV.

This clonotype has ten or more counts. V and J are TRBV10-1 and TRBJ1-1; D is perhaps TRBD1 (6 bases). The germline CDR1 and CDR2 sequences are WNHNN and SYGVQD (reference sequence). Trimming took 6 bases from V and 3 from J, leaving 11 bases between them. This CDR3 contains 13 residues. This CDR3 reads CASRAGEDTEAFF. As DNA, the CDR3 is TGCGCCAGCAGGGCAGGGGAGGACACTGAAGCTTTCTTT.

This clonotype was recorded a few times. J is TRBJ1-1 and V is TRBV5-8; TRBD1 is a possible D gene (5 bases). In germline, CDR1 is SGHTS, CDR2 YDEGEE. The CDR3 runs 13 residues. Trimming stripped 2 bases from V and 5 bases from J, with 10 bases between. Written as DNA, the CDR3 is TGTGCCAGCAGCTTTACTAAGGGGACTGAAGCTTTCTTT. Translation: CASSFTKGTEAFF. Using reference TRBV5-8 and TRBJ1-1 for the parts outside the CDR3, the full variable domain is EAGVTQSPTHLIKTRGQQATLRCSPISGHTSVYWYQQALGLGLQFLLWYDEGEERNRGNFPPRFSGRQFPNYSSELNVNALELEDSALYLCASSFTKGTEAFFGQGTRLTVV.

In its sample, this clonotype was seen many times. CDR3 nucleotide sequence: TGTGCCAGCAGCTTGTGGAGTCTGAACAATGAGCAGTTCTTC. Translating it yields CASSLWSLNNEQFF. The chain combines TRBV7-2 with TRBJ2-1; the D is unclear. CDR3 length: 14 amino acids. V lost 3 bases to trimming and J lost 5 bases, with 11 bases between them. Germline CDR1 and CDR2: SGHTA and FQGNSA. The whole variable domain, remainder taken from reference TRBV7-2 and TRBJ2-1, is GAGVSQSPSNKVTEKGKDVELRCDPISGHTALYWYRQSLGQGLEFLIYFQGNSAPDKSGLPSDRFSAERTGGSVSTLTIQRTQQEDSAVYLCASSLWSLNNEQFFGPGTRLTVL.

This clonotype has ten or more counts. Mismatch with germline at one junction end may stem from a read error. The chain is built from TRBV13 and TRBJ2-5; no reliable D call. This CDR3 region has 13 residues. Germline CDR1 PRHDT, CDR2 FYEKMQ (reference sequence). CDR3 protein: CASSATGLDTQYF. CDR3 nucleotides: TGTGCCAGCAGCGCGACTGGGTTAGACACCCAGTACTTT.

This clonotype occurred a few times. The rearrangement uses TRBV5-6 and TRBJ2-1; maybe TRBD1 (5 bases). This CDR3 is built from 18 residues. The germline V and J ends were trimmed by 0 bases and 4 bases, with 20 bases remaining between them. In germline, CDR1 is SGHDT, CDR2 YYEEEE. CDR3 sequence reads: CASSLGAGLGPGYNEQFF. CDR3 coding DNA: TGTGCCAGCAGCTTGGGGGCCGGGTTGGGGCCAGGGTACAATGAGCAGTTCTTC.

The CDR3 DNA is TGCGCCAGCAGCTGGGGGACAGGGGCCGACGAGCAGTACTTC. This gives the protein CASSWGTGADEQYF. The V call is TRBV5-1, the J call TRBJ2-7; TRBD1 matches 10 bases. Germline CDR1 SGHRS, CDR2 YFSETQ. J lost 5 bases, V lost 3 bases, and 5 bases had no gene match. The CDR3 contains 14 residues.

The chain employs TRBV7-9 and TRBJ2-2, with D tentatively TRBD1 or TRBD2 (5 bases each). CDR1 and CDR2 (germline): SEHNR, FQNEAQ (reference sequence). Trimming pared 3 bases from V and 7 bases from J, leaving 9 bases between. The CDR3 consists of 13 residues. The CDR3 DNA is TGTGCCAGCAGCTTCGGGACGTTCGGGGAGCTGTTTTTT. Its translation is CASSFGTFGELFF.

This clonotype came up a few times. This chain joins TRBV20-1 and TRBJ1-2, with 8 bases matching TRBD1. With V trimmed by 5 bases and J by 6 bases, 8 bases remained unmatched. Germline CDR1 reads DFQATT; CDR2 reads SNEGSKA (reference sequence). The CDR3 is 13 amino acids. The CDR3, as DNA: TGCAGTGCTTGGGACAGGCTAAGAGATGGCTACACCTTC. Translated, it gives CSAWDRLRDGYTF.

This chain uses TRBV19 with TRBJ2-2; TRBD1 is a possible D gene (6 bases). The V and J ends lost 8 bases and 3 bases respectively, with 13 bases between them. The germline gives CDR1 LNHDA, CDR2 SQIVND (reference sequence). The CDR3 runs to 14 residues. The CDR3 is CASSGVRDTGELFF. Written as DNA, the CDR3 is TGTGCCAGTTCAGGGGTACGAGACACCGGGGAGCTGTTTTTT.

The chain links TRBV15 to TRBJ2-6, with 10 bases that match TRBD1. The CDR3 extends over 20 amino acids. CDR1 is LNHNV and CDR2 is YYDKDF in the germline V gene (reference sequence). The ends lost 4 bases at V and 4 bases at J; junction bases unmatched: 16. CDR3 in DNA: TGTGCCACCAGCAAAGCCAGAGGGGACAGGGGATCGTACGGGGCCAACGTCCTGACTTTC. Translated, it gives CATSKARGDRGSYGANVLTF.

The V and J genes are TRBV20-1 and TRBJ2-2; 8 bases map to TRBD1. This CDR3 spans 14 amino acids. With 6 bases clipped from V and 6 bases from J, the junction kept 9 bases outside the gene matches. Germline V gene sequence: CDR1 DFQATT, CDR2 SNEGSKA (reference sequence). CDR3 sequence reads: CSATGQGGPGELFF. In nucleotides, the CDR3 is TGCAGTGCGACCGGACAGGGTGGTCCCGGGGAGCTGTTTTTT.

The chain uses TRBV15 and TRBJ1-4; D not certain. The germline CDR1 and CDR2 sequences are LNHNV and YYDKDF (reference sequence). CDR3 length: 12 residues. V lost 6 bases, J lost 8 bases, and 10 bases lay in between. CDR3 sequence: CATRGYGEKLFF. The DNA for the CDR3 is TGTGCCACCAGAGGGTACGGAGAAAAACTGTTTTTT.